Listed below are T cell receptor beta chains from one sample, sequenced in a study of blood T cell repertoires in COVID-19. The method was immunoSEQ multiplex PCR; TCRdb's version includes in-frame clones alone and lacks a portion of them. The sample consists of about 100,000 clones, approximately 90% of them appearing once. Sequencing was done on a sample of peripheral blood. All receptors derive from a man aged 55 to 70 with acute or convalescent COVID-19. CDR3s include the opening cysteine and the closing phenylalanine or tryptophan. The D gene is left open where the match is weak. For some rows the clone size is stated as once, few or many, or as a class when expanded; others skip it.

D gene,V gene,J gene,CDR3 length,clone size,CDR3 protein,CDR3 DNA
.,TRBV7-8,TRBJ1-6,14,once,CASSPGLYNSPLHF,TGTGCCAGCAGCCCCGGACTTTATAATTCACCCCTCCACTTT
.,TRBV24-1,TRBJ2-5,14,.,CATPPGAWGETQYF,TGTGCCACCCCACCAGGGGCTTGGGGGGAGACCCAGTACTTC
.,TRBV5-5,TRBJ2-3,13,.,CASSRHQGDTQYF,TGTGCCAGCAGCCGACATCAGGGAGATACGCAGTATTTT
TRBD1,TRBV7-9,TRBJ2-7,14,once,CASSLSDREYEQYF,TGTGCCAGCAGCTTATCGGACAGGGAGTACGAGCAGTACTTC
.,TRBV7-6,TRBJ2-1,12,.,CASSLVDNEQFF,TGTGCCAGCAGCTTAGTCGACAATGAGCAGTTCTTC
.,TRBV6-5,TRBJ2-1,14,.,CASSPQGSYNEQFF,TGTGCCAGCAGTCCCCAGGGCTCCTACAATGAGCAGTTCTTC
TRBD1,TRBV5-5,TRBJ1-4,16,.,CASSLGQGVASEKLFF,TGTGCCAGCAGCTTGGGACAGGGGGTGGCATCCGAAAAACTGTTTTTT
TRBD2,TRBV19,TRBJ2-1,14,.,CASSITSGNNGQFF,TGTGCCAGTAGTATAACTAGCGGGAACAATGGGCAGTTCTTC
.,TRBV30,TRBJ1-6,14,.,CAWRRMAINGPLHF,TGTGCCTGGAGGCGGATGGCGATCAACGGACCCCTCCACTTT
TRBD2,TRBV5-1,TRBJ2-7,15,.,CASSLSGGRAYEQYF,TGCGCCAGCAGCTTGAGTGGCGGGAGGGCGTACGAGCAGTACTTC
.,TRBV3-1/TRBV3-2,TRBJ1-5,13,.,CASSLRSNQPQHF,TGTGCCAGCAGCCTTCGGAGCAATCAGCCCCAGCATTTT
TRBD2,TRBV5-1,TRBJ2-5,15,.,CASSLSVAGLEAQYF,TGCGCCAGCAGCTTGTCGGTAGCGGGACTGGAGGCCCAGTACTTC
.,TRBV28,TRBJ1-2,14,.,CASRDIQAPRGYTF,TGTGCCAGCCGAGACATACAGGCTCCGCGTGGCTACACCTTC
.,TRBV27,TRBJ1-5,15,.,CASSLLGARNQPQHF,TGTGCCAGCAGTTTACTTGGGGCTCGGAATCAGCCCCAGCATTTT
.,TRBV5-4,TRBJ1-5,14,once,CASSLAGDNQPQHF,TGTGCCAGCAGCTTGGCAGGGGACAATCAGCCCCAGCATTTT
.,TRBV5-1,TRBJ1-4,15,few,CASSLSSGIGEKLFF,TGCGCCAGCAGCTTGAGTTCAGGGATAGGTGAAAAACTGTTTTTT
TRBD2,TRBV27,TRBJ2-1,13,.,CASSFSGSNEQFF,TGTGCCAGCAGCTTTAGCGGGAGCAATGAGCAGTTCTTC
.,TRBV30,TRBJ2-5,14,.,CAWSADIVRETQYF,TGTGCCTGGAGTGCGGACATCGTGCGAGAGACCCAGTACTTC
.,TRBV28,TRBJ1-4,12,.,CASKSKVGELFF,TGTGCCAGCAAATCTAAGGTGGGAGAACTGTTTTTT
TRBD2,TRBV27,TRBJ2-5,13,.,CASSLLAGETQYF,TGTGCCAGCAGTTTACTAGCGGGAGAGACCCAGTACTTC
.,TRBV27,TRBJ1-2,11,.,CASREGGGYTF,TGTGCCAGCAGAGAGGGGGGGGGCTACACCTTC
.,TRBV30,TRBJ1-3,15,.,CAWSRQGNSGNTIYF,TGTGCCTGGAGTAGGCAGGGAAACTCTGGAAACACCATATATTTT
.,TRBV30,TRBJ1-5,14,.,CALGPGGSNQPQHF,TGTGCCTTGGGCCCGGGGGGTAGCAATCAGCCCCAGCATTTT
.,TRBV11-3,TRBJ2-5,11,.,CASSLRETQYF,TGTGCCAGCAGCTTACGAGAGACCCAGTACTTC
TRBD2,TRBV7-2,TRBJ2-1,17,.,CASSSPPGLAAYNEQFF,TGTGCCAGCAGCTCCCCTCCAGGACTAGCGGCTTACAATGAGCAGTTCTTC
TRBD2,TRBV3-1/TRBV3-2,TRBJ2-7,16,.,CASSQDVLAGGLEQYF,TGTGCCAGCAGCCAAGACGTACTAGCGGGAGGGCTCGAGCAGTACTTC
TRBD1,TRBV2,TRBJ1-1,15,.,CASNHAGQVNTEAFF,TGTGCCAGCAACCACGCTGGACAGGTGAACACTGAAGCTTTCTTT
.,TRBV11-2,TRBJ1-2,15,.,CASSLMQLVNYGYTF,TGTGCCAGCAGCTTGATGCAGCTAGTTAACTATGGCTACACCTTC
.,TRBV10-3,TRBJ1-2,15,.,CAISELKDRIYGYTF,TGTGCCATCAGTGAGCTAAAGGACAGAATCTATGGCTACACCTTC
TRBD1,TRBV5-1,TRBJ2-6,19,.,CASSLEGTGGITGANVLTF,TGCGCCAGCAGCTTGGAAGGGACAGGGGGCATAACTGGGGCCAACGTCCTGACTTTC
.,TRBV6-5,TRBJ2-3,14,.,CASSYRSVGDTQYF,TGTGCCAGCAGCTATCGTAGCGTTGGAGATACGCAGTATTTT
.,TRBV13,TRBJ1-3,15,.,CASSLEGGSGNTIYF,TGTGCCAGCAGCTTAGAGGGAGGCTCTGGAAACACCATATATTTT
TRBD2,TRBV7-3,TRBJ2-3,15,few,CASSAPSGREDTQYF,TGTGCCAGCAGCGCGCCTAGCGGGAGGGAAGATACGCAGTATTTT
.,TRBV10-1,TRBJ2-2,16,few,CASSENSGTNTGELFF,TGCGCCAGCAGTGAGAACAGCGGTACGAACACCGGGGAGCTGTTTTTT
.,TRBV6-6,TRBJ1-2,20,.,CASSALDVGVRLKTRYGYTF,TGTGCCAGCAGCGCCCTCGACGTTGGAGTCCGCTTAAAGACCCGGTATGGCTACACCTTC
TRBD1,TRBV7-6,TRBJ1-3,15,few,CASSRRTGSGNTIYF,TGTGCCAGCAGCCGGAGGACAGGGTCGGGAAACACCATATATTTT
.,TRBV11-2,TRBJ2-2,14,.,CASSSQGNTGELFF,TGTGCCAGCAGCTCACAGGGCAACACCGGGGAGCTGTTTTTT
.,TRBV11-2,TRBJ1-1,16,.,CASSLLSGMVNTEAFF,TGTGCCAGCAGCTTACTATCAGGGATGGTGAACACTGAAGCTTTCTTT
.,TRBV6-6,TRBJ2-5,13,.,CASSGTKQETQYF,TGTGCCAGCAGTGGGACAAAGCAAGAGACCCAGTACTTC
TRBD2,TRBV2,TRBJ2-1,15,.,CASRASGNSYNEQFF,TGTGCCAGCAGAGCTAGCGGGAACTCCTACAATGAGCAGTTCTTC
.,TRBV19,TRBJ2-3,15,.,CASSLAGARGDTQYF,TGTGCCAGTAGTCTCGCGGGGGCGCGGGGAGATACGCAGTATTTT
.,TRBV4-1,TRBJ2-5,14,.,CASSQGGVQETQYF,TGCGCCAGCAGCCAAGGAGGAGTCCAAGAGACCCAGTACTTC
.,TRBV27,TRBJ2-3,14,.,CASSLARGTDTQYF,TGTGCCAGCAGTTTAGCCAGGGGCACAGATACGCAGTATTTT
TRBD2,TRBV14,TRBJ2-1,22,.,CASSHDGLAGPYPTNSYNEQFF,TGTGCCAGCAGTCACGACGGACTAGCGGGCCCTTACCCGACAAACTCCTACAATGAGCAGTTCTTC
.,TRBV30,TRBJ2-7,11,.,CAWTSGYEQYF,TGTGCCTGGACCTCCGGGTACGAGCAGTACTTC
TRBD1,TRBV5-4,TRBJ2-7,15,.,CASSMGQAVSYEQYF,TGTGCCAGCAGCATGGGACAGGCTGTCTCCTACGAGCAGTACTTC
.,TRBV12-3/TRBV12-4,TRBJ1-1,13,.,CASSLSVNTEAFF,TGTGCCAGCAGTTTATCTGTGAACACTGAAGCTTTCTTT
.,TRBV9,TRBJ2-3,15,.,CASSVEGDAGRAQYF,TGTGCCAGCAGCGTAGAGGGGGACGCAGGGAGGGCGCAGTATTTT
TRBD1,TRBV5-5,TRBJ2-6,14,.,CASTTGAGANVLTF,TGTGCCAGCACCACAGGGGCTGGGGCCAACGTCCTGACTTTC
TRBD1,TRBV30,TRBJ2-7,15,.,CAWSVKTGSANEQYF,TGTGCCTGGAGTGTAAAGACAGGGAGCGCCAACGAGCAGTACTTC
.,TRBV7-8,TRBJ1-4,14,.,CASSLDSGREKLFF,TGTGCCAGCAGCCTGGACAGTGGGCGGGAAAAACTGTTTTTT
TRBD1,TRBV3-1/TRBV3-2,TRBJ1-5,14,.,CASSYGQGGQPQHF,TGTGCCAGCAGCTACGGACAGGGGGGCCAGCCCCAGCATTTT
TRBD1,TRBV18,TRBJ1-6,15,.,CASSPWTGEGSPLHF,TGTGCCAGCTCACCTTGGACAGGAGAAGGTTCACCCCTCCACTTT
TRBD1,TRBV7-9,TRBJ1-2,14,.,CASSRLDRAHGYTF,TGTGCCAGCAGCCGGTTAGACAGGGCCCATGGCTACACCTTC